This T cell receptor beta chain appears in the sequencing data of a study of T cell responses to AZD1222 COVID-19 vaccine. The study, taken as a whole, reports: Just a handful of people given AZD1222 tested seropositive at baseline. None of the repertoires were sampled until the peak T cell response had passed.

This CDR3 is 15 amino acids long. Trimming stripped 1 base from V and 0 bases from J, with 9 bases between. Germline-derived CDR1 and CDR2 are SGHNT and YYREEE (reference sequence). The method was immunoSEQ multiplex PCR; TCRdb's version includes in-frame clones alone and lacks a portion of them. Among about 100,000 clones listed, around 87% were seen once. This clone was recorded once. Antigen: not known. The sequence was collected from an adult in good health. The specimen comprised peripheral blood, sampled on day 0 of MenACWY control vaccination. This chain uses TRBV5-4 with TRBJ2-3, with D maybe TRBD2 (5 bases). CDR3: CASSLKRTSTDTQYF. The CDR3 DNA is TGTGCCAGCAGCTTGAAGCGGACTAGCACAGATACGCAGTATTTT.